This T cell receptor (beta chain) was captured in a study of blood T cell repertoires in COVID-19. As for the study in general: Samples came from the United States, Italy and Spain, spanning acute and convalescent COVID-19. In each case, the material was cDNA or gDNA derived from T cells, B-cell-depleted T cells, or PBMCs.

Libraries were prepared by immunoSEQ multiplex PCR; TCRdb keeps only in-frame clonotypes and omits some of them. The sample shows roughly 16,000 clones, about 81% of them seen only once. J gave up 8 bases and V 3 bases, and 10 bases lay outside the gene matches. The CDR3 runs 16 residues. Per germline, CDR1 LNHDA and CDR2 SQIVND (reference sequence). Material: peripheral blood. This sequence originates from a man in his 60s with acute or convalescent COVID-19. The chain recombines TRBV19 with TRBJ1-6, with 7 bases aligning to TRBD1. CDR3 amino acids: CASSMVGTAWDSPLHF. CDR3 nucleotides: TGTGCCAGTAGTATGGTCGGGACAGCCTGGGATTCACCCCTCCACTTT.